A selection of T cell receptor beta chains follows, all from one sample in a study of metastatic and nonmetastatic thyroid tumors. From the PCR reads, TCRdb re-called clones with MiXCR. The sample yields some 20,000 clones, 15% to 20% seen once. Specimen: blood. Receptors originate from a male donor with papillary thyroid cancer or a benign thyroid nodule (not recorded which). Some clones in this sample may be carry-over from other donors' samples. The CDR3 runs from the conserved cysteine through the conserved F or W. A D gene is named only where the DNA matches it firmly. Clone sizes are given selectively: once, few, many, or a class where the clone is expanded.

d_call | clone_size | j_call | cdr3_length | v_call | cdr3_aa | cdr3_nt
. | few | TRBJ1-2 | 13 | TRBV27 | CASSDLVGLGYTF | TGTGCCAGCAGCGACCTCGTTGGATTAGGCTACACCTTC
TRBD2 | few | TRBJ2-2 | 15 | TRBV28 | CASSPSSGSAGELFF | TGTGCCAGCAGCCCGTCTAGCGGGAGTGCCGGGGAGCTGTTTTTT
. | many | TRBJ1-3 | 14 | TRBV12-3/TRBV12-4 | CASSFATGGNTIYF | TGTGCCAGCAGTTTCGCCACAGGTGGAAACACCATATATTTT
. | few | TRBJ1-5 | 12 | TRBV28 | CASTTGNQPQHF | TGTGCCAGTACCACGGGAAATCAGCCCCAGCATTTT
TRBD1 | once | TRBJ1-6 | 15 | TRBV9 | CASATGGNYNSPLHF | TGTGCCAGCGCGACAGGGGGGAACTATAATTCACCCCTCCACTTT
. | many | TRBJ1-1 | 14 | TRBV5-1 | CASSKGRGGTEAFF | TGCGCCAGCAGCAAGGGGCGGGGAGGCACTGAAGCTTTCTTT
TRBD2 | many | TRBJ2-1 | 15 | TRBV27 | CASSFSGGSYNEQFF | TGTGCCAGCAGTTTTTCGGGAGGGTCGTACAATGAGCAGTTCTTC
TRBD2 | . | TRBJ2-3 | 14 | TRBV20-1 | CSARGTSGTDTQYF | TGCAGTGCTAGGGGGACTAGCGGCACAGATACGCAGTATTTT
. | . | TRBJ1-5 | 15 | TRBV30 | CAWSVRFRGDQPQHF | TGTGCCTGGAGTGTAAGATTTCGGGGGGATCAGCCCCAGCATTTT
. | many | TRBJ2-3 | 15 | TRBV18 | CASSTDRMSTDTQYF | TGTGCCAGCTCGACCGACAGAATGAGCACAGATACGCAGTATTTT
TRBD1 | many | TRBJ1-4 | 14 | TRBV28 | CASSLRQGSEKLFF | TGTGCCAGCAGTTTGAGACAGGGGTCCGAAAAACTGTTTTTT
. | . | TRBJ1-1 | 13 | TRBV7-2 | CASSGTRGTEAFF | TGTGCCAGCAGTGGGACAAGGGGCACTGAAGCTTTCTTT
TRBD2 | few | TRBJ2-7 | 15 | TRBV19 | CTSSTRLAAALEQYF | TGTACCAGTAGTACAAGACTAGCGGCAGCCCTCGAGCAGTACTTC
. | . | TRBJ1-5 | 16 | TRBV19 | CASSMGEGISNQPQHF | TGTGCCAGTAGTATGGGGGAGGGCATAAGCAATCAGCCCCAGCATTTT
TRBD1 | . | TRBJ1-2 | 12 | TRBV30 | CAWEGQVIGYTF | TGTGCCTGGGAAGGACAGGTGATTGGCTACACCTTC
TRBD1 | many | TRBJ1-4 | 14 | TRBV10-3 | CAIGGQGSNEKLFF | TGTGCCATCGGGGGACAGGGATCAAATGAAAAACTGTTTTTT
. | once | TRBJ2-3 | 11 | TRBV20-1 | CSAGLTDTQYF | TGCAGTGCGGGACTGACAGATACGCAGTATTTT
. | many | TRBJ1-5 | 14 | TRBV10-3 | CAISEEQVTQPQHF | TGTGCCATCAGTGAAGAACAGGTCACTCAGCCCCAGCATTTT
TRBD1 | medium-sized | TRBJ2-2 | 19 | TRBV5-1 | CASSLAILGTGANTGELFF | TGCGCCAGCAGCTTGGCGATCCTCGGGACAGGGGCGAACACCGGGGAGCTGTTTTTT
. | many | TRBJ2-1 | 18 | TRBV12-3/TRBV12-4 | CASSTLTVQYLSYNEQFF | TGTGCCAGCAGCACTCTTACAGTCCAATACCTTTCCTACAATGAGCAGTTCTTC
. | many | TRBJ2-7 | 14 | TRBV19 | CASSIGPGSYEQYF | TGTGCCAGTAGTATAGGTCCGGGATCCTACGAGCAGTACTTC
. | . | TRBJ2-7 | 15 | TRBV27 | CASSLVSGGFYEQYF | TGTGCCAGCAGTTTGGTTTCAGGGGGGTTCTACGAGCAGTACTTC
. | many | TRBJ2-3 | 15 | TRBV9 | CASSVRWSAGDTQYF | TGTGCCAGCAGCGTAAGGTGGAGCGCAGGAGATACGCAGTATTTT
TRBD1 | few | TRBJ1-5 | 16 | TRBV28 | CASSSFRDRGNQPQHF | TGTGCCAGCAGTTCTTTCCGGGACAGGGGAAATCAGCCCCAGCATTTT
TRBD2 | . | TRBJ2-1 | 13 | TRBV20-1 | CSARRRGYNEQFF | TGCAGTGCTAGGAGGCGGGGGTACAATGAGCAGTTCTTC
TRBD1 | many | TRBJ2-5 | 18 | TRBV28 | CARRQTRQGTPRQETQYF | TGTGCCAGGAGACAGACAAGACAGGGCACCCCGCGACAAGAGACCCAGTACTTC
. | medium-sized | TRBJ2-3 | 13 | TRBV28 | CASSFDSFSTQYF | TGTGCCAGCAGTTTCGACAGTTTTAGTACGCAGTATTTT
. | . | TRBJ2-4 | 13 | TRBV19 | CVSMRGDQNIQYF | TGTGTCAGTATGAGGGGGGACCAAAACATTCAGTACTTC
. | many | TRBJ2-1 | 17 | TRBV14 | CASSLERGTHLYNEQFF | TGTGCCAGCAGCCTAGAGAGAGGGACACATCTCTACAATGAGCAGTTCTTC
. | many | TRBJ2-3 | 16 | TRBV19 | CASSGGRVGSTDTQYF | TGTGCCAGTAGTGGGGGCCGGGTTGGTAGCACAGATACGCAGTATTTT
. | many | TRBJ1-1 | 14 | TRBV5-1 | CASSLGHLNTEAFF | TGCGCCAGCAGCTTGGGGCACCTAAACACTGAAGCTTTCTTT
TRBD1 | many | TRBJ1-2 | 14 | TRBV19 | CASIKSTGDYGYTF | TGTGCCAGTATCAAATCTACAGGGGACTATGGCTACACCTTC
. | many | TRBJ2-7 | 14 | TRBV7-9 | CASSAPGLPYEQYF | TGTGCCAGCAGCGCTCCTGGACTCCCCTACGAGCAGTACTTC
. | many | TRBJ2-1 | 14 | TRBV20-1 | CSARDPGSYNEQFF | TGCAGTGCTAGAGATCCAGGCTCCTACAATGAGCAGTTCTTC
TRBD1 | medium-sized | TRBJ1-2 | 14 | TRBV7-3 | CASSLTGTGYGYTF | TGTGCCAGCAGCTTAACAGGGACAGGGTATGGCTACACCTTC
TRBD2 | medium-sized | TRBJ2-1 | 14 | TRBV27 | CASSLYGLVNEQFF | TGTGCCAGCAGTTTATACGGACTAGTCAATGAGCAGTTCTTC
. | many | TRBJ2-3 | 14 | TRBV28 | CASSSPVYTDTQYF | TGTGCCAGCAGTTCCCCCGTCTACACAGATACGCAGTATTTT